Following are 31 T cell receptor beta chains from one sample sequenced in a study of blood T cell repertoires in COVID-19. Clones were sequenced by immunoSEQ multiplex PCR, and TCRdb holds only the in-frame ones, with some missing. Among 90,000 or so clones listed, around 90% were seen once. Sequencing was performed on peripheral blood. All receptors come from a woman older than 75 with active or convalescent COVID-19.

CDR3 coding DNA: TGTGCCAGCTCCGAGCCAATTCAGCCCCAGCATTTT. Amino acids: CASSEPIQPQHF. The rearrangement uses TRBV6-5 and TRBJ1-5; D unclear. CDR3 length: 12 amino acids. V shed 8 bases and J shed 6 bases, with 11 bases lying between them. In germline, CDR1 is MNHEY, CDR2 SVGAGI.

This clone showed up just once. This sequence joins TRBV28 and TRBJ2-3; 10 bases are a match to TRBD2. Germline CDR1 reads MDHEN; CDR2 reads SYDVKM. This CDR3 spans 12 amino acids. The V gene end was trimmed by 2 bases and the J gene end by 10 bases; junction bases not matched to a gene: 0. The CDR3, as DNA: TGTGCCAGCAGTTTAAGCGGGAGGGCGCAGTATTTT. This translates into CASSLSGRAQYF.

The J gene is TRBJ2-1, the V gene TRBV7-8; the match to TRBD2 covers 10 bases. Germline V gene lookup returns CDR1 SGHVS and CDR2 FQNEAQ. The CDR3 covers 16 residues. V shed 5 bases and J 2 bases; nucleotides not matched to a gene: 6. CDR3 nucleotides: TGTGCCAGCAGCCGACCCGGGACTAGCGCCTACAATGAGCAGTTCTTC. It encodes CASSRPGTSAYNEQFF.

The chain recombines TRBV6-6 with TRBJ2-2, with D maybe TRBD1 (5 bases). V was shortened by 5 bases and J by 5 bases, with 27 bases between the two germline ends. The CDR3 runs 19 residues. Germline V gives CDR1 MNHNY, CDR2 SVGAGI (reference sequence). This chain's CDR3 is CASSPDLSGQGLWTGELFF. CDR3 DNA: TGTGCCAGCAGTCCAGACCTATCCGGGCAGGGCCTTTGGACCGGGGAGCTGTTTTTT.

This chain joins TRBV9 and TRBJ2-7; D gene uncertain. This CDR3 region has 14 residues. Between the trimmed V and J ends, which lost 1 base and 2 bases, there was a span of 10 bases. Germline V gives CDR1 SGDLS, CDR2 YYNGEE. DNA of the CDR3: TGTGCCAGCAGCGTAAGTGGCACAACCTACGAGCAGTACTTC. It translates to CASSVSGTTYEQYF.

The gene calls are TRBV6-5 and TRBJ2-5, with D perhaps matching TRBD2 (7 bases). Trimming cost V 4 bases and J 5 bases, with 14 bases left between them. Germline loops: CDR1 MNHEY, CDR2 SVGAGI. There are 14 residues in the CDR3. CDR3: CASSFGGRIETQYF. As DNA, the CDR3 is TGTGCCAGCAGTTTCGGGGGGCGCATTGAGACCCAGTACTTC.

J is TRBJ2-7 and V is TRBV9; 8 bases agree with TRBD2. Germline V lookup: CDR1 SGDLS, CDR2 YYNGEE. V gave up 4 bases and J gave up 7 bases; unmatched junction bases: 13. This CDR3 comprises 15 residues. The CDR3, as DNA: TGTGCCAGCAGCCTACGTGGGCGGGGGGCGGAGGAGCAGTACTTC. Residues: CASSLRGRGAEEQYF.

The chain recombines TRBV5-1 with TRBJ2-1; 12 positions agree with TRBD1. The CDR3 length is 17 residues. Germline V CDR1 and CDR2: SGHRS, YFSETQ. After removal of 0 bases from V and 13 bases from J, the junction contained 14 bases not matched to a gene. CDR3 DNA sequence: TGCGCCAGCAGCTTGGCCCCGGGACAGGGGGCTGCGGTTCGTCAGTTCTTC. Translating it yields CASSLAPGQGAAVRQFF.

J is TRBJ2-7 and V is TRBV5-4, with D possibly TRBD1 on 6 matching bases. Looked up from germline, CDR1 is SGHNT and CDR2 is YYREEE (reference sequence). The length of the CDR3 is 13 residues. The germline V and J ends were trimmed by 3 bases and 3 bases, with 10 bases remaining between them. As DNA, the CDR3 is TGTGCCAGCAGCTCCGGGACAAACTACGAGCAGTACTTC. Protein product: CASSSGTNYEQYF.

The rearrangement links TRBV7-9 to TRBJ2-1, with 8 bases lining up with TRBD2. Germline V gene sequence: CDR1 SEHNR, CDR2 FQNEAQ (reference sequence). The trim removed 7 bases at V and 7 bases at J, leaving 12 bases unmatched. The CDR3 has 15 residues. CDR3 nucleotide sequence: TGTGCCAGCAACACCCTCCGGGAGGGCCGTAATGAGCAGTTCTTC. Translated, it gives CASNTLREGRNEQFF.

V and J are TRBV2 and TRBJ1-5; 7 bases match TRBD1. Germline V gene sequence: CDR1 SNHLY, CDR2 FYNNEI. J lost 4 bases, V lost 4 bases, and 4 bases had no gene match. The CDR3 covers 14 residues. The CDR3 here is CASSAGQDNQPQHF. For the CDR3, the DNA is TGTGCCAGCAGTGCCGGACAGGATAATCAGCCCCAGCATTTT.

The chain uses TRBV4-1 and TRBJ2-7, with D unresolved. The CDR3 sequence is 16 residues long. Germline V gene sequence: CDR1 MGHRA, CDR2 YSYEKL. V shed 0 bases and J shed 1 base, with 13 bases lying between them. The CDR3 nucleotides are TGCGCCAGCAGCCAAGAGGAGACTCGTCCTTCCTACGAGCAGTACTTC. Amino acids: CASSQEETRPSYEQYF.

This clone appeared a few times. The chain recombines TRBV19 with TRBJ1-6, with 7 bases that match TRBD1. The germline CDR1 and CDR2 sequences are LNHDA and SQIVND (reference sequence). The CDR3 has 15 residues. J lost 8 bases, V lost 1 base, and 5 bases had no gene match. In DNA form, the CDR3 reads TGTGCCAGTAGTATAGGGACAGGACGGGATTCACCCCTCCACTTT. It encodes CASSIGTGRDSPLHF.

This chain uses TRBV7-2 with TRBJ1-2; unclear D gene. CDR1 is SGHTA and CDR2 is FQGNSA in the germline V gene. V lost 5 bases, J lost 8 bases, and 21 bases lay in between. There are 15 residues in the CDR3. The CDR3 coding sequence is TGTGCCAGCAGCCTTTCCCCGGCTCTGTCGGAGGGCTACACCTTC. Translation gives CASSLSPALSEGYTF.

The rearrangement links TRBV7-9 to TRBJ2-7; TRBD1 is a possible D gene (5 bases). This CDR3 contains 15 residues. V lost 4 bases and J 3 bases, leaving 16 bases between the germline ends. Germline V gene data show CDR1 as SEHNR and CDR2 as FQNEAQ (reference sequence). In nucleotides, the CDR3 is TGTGCCAGCAGCTCCCCGAGTGACAGTCACTACGAGCAGTACTTC. Protein: CASSSPSDSHYEQYF.

This rearrangement joins TRBV18 to TRBJ2-7; 11 bases line up with TRBD2. Per the germline V gene, CDR1 is KGHSH and CDR2 is LQKENI. The CDR3 length is 16 residues. V gave up 3 bases and J gave up 4 bases; unmatched junction bases: 8. DNA for the CDR3: TGTGCCAGCTCACCCTTGACTAGCGGGAAGACTTACGAGCAGTACTTC. It specifies CASSPLTSGKTYEQYF.

The chain uses TRBV18 and TRBJ1-2, with D unclear. The CDR3 runs 13 residues. Germline CDR1 KGHSH, CDR2 LQKENI. The ends were cut back, 3 bases at V and 3 bases at J, with 8 bases in the middle. DNA for the CDR3: TGTGCCAGCTCACCTGGGAGTCACTATGGCTACACCTTC. Its protein product is CASSPGSHYGYTF.

The chain uses TRBV18 and TRBJ1-1; a weak D match, TRBD1 (6 bases). V was shortened by 3 bases and J by 3 bases, with 11 bases between the two germline ends. The CDR3 sequence is 14 residues long. Germline CDR1 and CDR2: KGHSH and LQKENI. The CDR3 DNA sequence: TGTGCCAGCTCACCCGGTGGACAGTACACTGAAGCTTTCTTT. It translates to CASSPGGQYTEAFF.

The CDR3: CASSWASGNENIQYF. The CDR3 coding sequence is TGTGCCAGTAGTTGGGCTAGCGGGAATGAAAACATTCAGTACTTC. The chain couples TRBV19 to TRBJ2-4, with 9 bases that match TRBD2. This CDR3 has 15 residues. CDR1 is LNHDA and CDR2 is SQIVND in the germline V gene (reference sequence). J gave up 5 bases and V 5 bases, and 7 bases lay outside the gene matches.

This chain uses TRBV2 with TRBJ2-7; 10 bases line up with TRBD2. The CDR3 covers 17 residues. Germline V gene lookup returns CDR1 SNHLY and CDR2 FYNNEI. Germline trimming cut 2 bases from V and 4 bases from J; bases unmatched to any gene: 11. The CDR3 DNA is TGTGCCAGCAGTGAACAAGGGGCTAGCGGGAGTGGGTACGAGCAGTACTTC. This encodes CASSEQGASGSGYEQYF.

V is TRBV5-1 and J is TRBJ2-2; D gene uncertain. The CDR3 totals 14 residues. In germline, CDR1 is SGHRS, CDR2 YFSETQ. Trimming pared 4 bases from V and 0 bases from J, leaving 7 bases between. The CDR3 protein is CASSAVPNTGELFF. CDR3 coding DNA: TGCGCCAGCAGCGCGGTCCCGAACACCGGGGAGCTGTTTTTT.

This clone was picked up one time. V is TRBV6-2 or TRBV6-3 and J is TRBJ2-7; 7 bases align to TRBD1. Looked up from germline, CDR1 is MNHEY and CDR2 is SVGEGT. Losses at the gene ends were 2 bases for V and 4 bases for J; bases not matched to a gene: 8. The CDR3 contains 15 residues. CDR3 residues: CASSYEAGGVYEQYF. For the CDR3, the DNA is TGTGCCAGCAGTTACGAGGCAGGGGGTGTTTACGAGCAGTACTTC.

The rearrangement joins TRBV5-1 to TRBJ2-3; 7 bases are shared with TRBD2. In germline, CDR1 is SGHRS, CDR2 YFSETQ. V shed 10 bases and J 0 bases; nucleotides not matched to a gene: 8. CDR3 length: 14 amino acids. The CDR3 DNA reads TGCGCCTCACAGCGGGGCGGAAGCACAGATACGCAGTATTTT. It encodes CASQRGGSTDTQYF. Supplemented by reference TRBV5-1 and TRBJ2-3, the full variable domain reads KAGVTQTPRYLIKTRGQQVTLSCSPISGHRSVSWYQQTPGQGLQFLFEYFSETQRNKGNFPGRFSGRQFSNSRSEMNVSTLELGDSALYLCASQRGGSTDTQYFGPGTRLTVL.

V and J are TRBV28 and TRBJ1-5; perhaps TRBD1 as D (5 bases). This CDR3 region has 14 residues. Trimming left V 2 bases short and J 2 bases short, with 7 bases between. Per the germline V gene, CDR1 is MDHEN and CDR2 is SYDVKM. DNA for the CDR3: TGTGCCAGCAGTTTACAGGGTGGCAATCAGCCCCAGCATTTT. As protein: CASSLQGGNQPQHF. Together with reference TRBV28 and TRBJ1-5, the CDR3 gives the full variable domain: DVKVTQSSRYLVKRTGEKVFLECVQDMDHENMFWYRQDPGLGLRLIYFSYDVKMKEKGDIPEGYSVSREKKERFSLILESASTNQTSMYLCASSLQGGNQPQHFGDGTRLSIL.

This chain uses TRBV24-1 with TRBJ2-1; a possible D gene is TRBD2 (7 bases). The CDR3 length is 15 residues. V was cut by 5 bases and J by 7 bases, with 17 bases left in between. Germline CDR1 is KGHDR and CDR2 is SFDVKD. Here the CDR3 reads CATSVGGGFNNEQFF. As DNA, the CDR3 is TGTGCCACCAGTGTGGGAGGGGGTTTCAATAATGAGCAGTTCTTC.

This chain connects TRBV7-2 to TRBJ2-7, with TRBD1 matching 8 bases. Germline assignment: CDR1 SGHTA and CDR2 FQGNSA. With 5 bases clipped from V and 1 base from J, the junction kept 10 bases outside the gene matches. The CDR3 runs 16 residues. The CDR3 sequence: CASSRTGNGGSYEQYF. The CDR3 nucleotides are TGTGCCAGCAGCCGGACAGGGAACGGAGGTTCCTACGAGCAGTACTTC.

The chain employs TRBV11-2 and TRBJ1-2, with D maybe TRBD1 (5 bases). There are 14 residues in the CDR3. Germline V gene sequence: CDR1 SGHAT, CDR2 FQNNGV. V lost 5 bases and J lost 7, with 17 bases in between. CDR3: CASSPEPGMGGYTF. The CDR3 DNA reads TGTGCCAGCAGCCCAGAGCCAGGGATGGGTGGCTACACCTTC.

The chain carries TRBV20-1 and TRBJ2-1; 11 nucleotides align to TRBD2. CDR1 DFQATT and CDR2 SNEGSKA come from the germline V gene (reference sequence). The V segment lost 3 bases and the J segment 7 bases; nucleotides outside the gene matches: 11. This CDR3 spans 16 amino acids. Here the CDR3 reads CSASARSGRAGNEQFF. DNA of the CDR3: TGCAGTGCTAGTGCGCGTAGCGGGAGGGCTGGTAATGAGCAGTTCTTC.

The J gene is TRBJ1-2, the V gene TRBV5-4; D may be TRBD1 (5 bases). The CDR3 runs 13 residues. Germline V lookup: CDR1 SGHNT, CDR2 YYREEE (reference sequence). Trimming removed 4 bases from V and 1 base from J, with 8 bases in between. The DNA for the CDR3 is TGTGCCAGCAGCGCCGACAGTAACTATGGCTACACCTTC. Amino acid sequence: CASSADSNYGYTF.

This chain uses TRBV9 with TRBJ2-7; 7 bases agree with TRBD2. J lost 3 bases, V lost 8 bases, and 14 bases had no gene match. Germline V gene sequence: CDR1 SGDLS, CDR2 YYNGEE. The CDR3 totals 15 residues. CDR3 sequence: CASSKSAGVIYEQYF. The CDR3 DNA sequence: TGTGCCAGTTCCAAGTCGGCGGGAGTCATCTACGAGCAGTACTTC. The complete variable domain, with remaining parts taken from reference TRBV9 and TRBJ2-7, reads DSGVTQTPKHLITATGQRVTLRCSPRSGDLSVYWYQQSLDQGLQFLIQYYNGEERAKGNILERFSAQQFPDLHSELNLSSLELGDSALYFCASSKSAGVIYEQYFGPGTRLTVT.

The chain couples TRBV6-5 to TRBJ1-2, with a tentative D call TRBD1 (5 bases). This CDR3 contains 15 residues. Deletions cut 8 bases from V and 1 base from J, with 17 bases between. From germline, CDR1 is MNHEY and CDR2 SVGAGI. The chain's CDR3 is CASGKMGGDNYGYTF. The DNA for the CDR3 is TGTGCCAGCGGAAAAATGGGGGGAGATAACTATGGCTACACCTTC.